The clone carrying this TCR beta chain was counted many times. Its antigen is currently unknown. This entry belongs to a study of neurological immune-mediated disorders. Whole-study findings and limits: Expansion of TCR clones was greatest in HTLV-1-associated myelopathy and smallest in multiple sclerosis, where it fell below that of healthy controls.

A total of 2 million PBMCs stored at -80 degrees C provided the unsorted libraries. Synthesis of cDNA used 5'RACE (with 10-nucleotide random UMIs). A single record per CDR3 protein comes from TCRdb applying MiXCR to the 5' RACE reads. The sample records tens of thousands of distinct CDR3 sequences, 4% to 5.5% being singletons. The CDR3 has 14 amino acids. Germline V gene sequence: CDR1 DFQATT, CDR2 SNEGSKA (reference sequence). Between the trimmed V and J ends, which lost 0 bases and 3 bases, there was a span of 12 bases. This receptor was taken from a young man in good health. The sequenced material came from PBMCs. The J gene is TRBJ2-7, the V gene TRBV20-1, with D possibly TRBD2 on 6 matching bases. CDR3 in amino acids: CSARDLGLNYEQYF. CDR3 in DNA: TGCAGTGCTAGAGATCTCGGACTAAACTACGAGCAGTACTTC.